This TCR beta chain was sequenced for a study of cytomegalovirus exposure and HLA in healthy donors (dated by TCRdb to 2017 to 2019). For the wider study: An earlier analysis of more than 550 of the donors reported 276 Gb of sequence data and some 110 million unique TCR beta sequences obtained from around 180 million T cells. Both class I and class II loci were covered by HLA typing, at four-digit resolution. A few DR-DQ haplotypes were treated as single units for association and clustering because of strong linkage in the cohort. In an earlier analysis of about 590 of the donors, high-throughput TCR beta sequencing was used to judge whether each TCR beta V gene segment behaved as functional or pseudogenic. Roughly 300 gigabases of sequencing data and approximately 85 million unique TCR sequences were included in an early release covering roughly 600 HLA-typed donors. The later analysis used no new phenotypic data to find candidate immune exposures, relying instead on TCR beta sequences and their occurrence across donors. A later analysis re-analyzed previously published TCR beta repertoires from about 730 donors and added high-resolution HLA genotyping to study TCR occurrence patterns. A separate validation cohort of about 110 different subjects was used in addition to the roughly 720-subject first cohort. A later genetic analysis used genome-wide SNP genotypes for about 65% of the 666 donors, treating that subset as a discovery cohort. To predict cytomegalovirus infection status, the study combined high-throughput TCR immunosequencing, statistical association of individual TCRs with disease status, and machine learning. Of the roughly 410 genotyped donors, roughly 76% were placed in the genetic ancestry cluster associated with self-reported Caucasian donors. Every repertoire in the discovery cohort had been generated on one and the same sequencing platform. Donor age, sex, ethnicity and CMV serostatus were compiled together with the repertoire data. Across around 400 genotyped donors of the cohort, an average of about 220,000 unique TCR beta nucleotide sequences per donor were sequenced, and 15% to 20% of those sequences were non-productive. The aim of the study was to test whether cataloging public T cell receptors could identify signatures of past pathogen exposure. The study used immunosequencing to profile the T cell repertoires of approximately 690 subjects and linked those repertoires to cytomegalovirus serostatus. Typing coverage differed by locus: A, B, C, DRB1 and DQB1 were typed in roughly 620-630 donors, DQA1 in about 550, DPA1 in roughly 590, and DPB1 in roughly 470.

As regards this clone: The target of this receptor is not known. No much larger clone is present one base from it, and per-base qualities are unavailable.

The study at large found these results: Because some donors lacked HLA typing at each locus, the association tests relied only on the typed subset. Specific HLA alleles were associated with 15,000 to 20,000 TCR beta sequences at a false discovery rate of 0.05 in a later analysis. Most CMV-associated TCR beta chains appeared to be HLA-restricted in a later analysis, and the HLA associations seemed to be driven largely by CMV exposure. The study gave a list of some 150 TCR beta chains associated with cytomegalovirus. A further reported finding was that TCR beta sequences accurately predicted the HLA-A and HLA-B alleles for most subjects in the first cohort. V-gene and J-gene trimming of TCR beta chains was associated with a missense DCLRE1C variant in a later genetic analysis, and the association was replicated in an independent cohort. Linkage disequilibrium might explain the correlated functional status among segregating V segments, but an unknown experimental factor could not be ruled out. Several of the top co-occurrence clusters appeared to be linked to parvovirus B19, influenza, CMV and Epstein-Barr virus, according to a later analysis. Immune exposure information for the cohort was limited to CMV serostatus. Compared with the approximately 600-donor mean, donors in an Asian-associated ancestry cluster had fewer N-insertions in productive TCRs, according to a later genetic analysis. A cluster of highly shared sequence variants was judged likely to be a technical artifact of the sequencing pipeline. Most TCR sequences were seen in very few donors, while some public TCRs were found in many individuals. In this cohort, only TCR beta chains were sequenced, and detectable features were limited by the absence of alpha or paired-chain data. The classifier was reported to diagnose cytomegalovirus status with high specificity and sensitivity in both the original cohort and the validation cohort. Sequencing depth was assumed to be roughly uniform across donors in the presence/absence analyses, though that assumption may not hold. Compared with equally common non-associated chains, HLA-associated TCR beta chains in a later analysis were more clonally expanded and had lower generation probabilities. In a later analysis, TCR association rates were found to vary across HLA loci, with the most associated TCRs seen for DRB1 alleles and the fewest for HLA-C alleles. When HLA alleles, especially DR and DQ, strongly co-occurred, attributing TCR associations to individual alleles was difficult. In an earlier analysis of 587 of the donors, most TCR beta V segments were observed in productive rearrangements about 90% or about 30% of the time, broadly matching IMGT annotations. Seventeen rarely observed V segments, including chromosome 9 orphons, were excluded from the earlier analysis of approximately 600 of the donors because counts were too low. Three of the identified cytomegalovirus-associated TCR beta chains were confirmed in vitro to be specific for cytomegalovirus antigens. The authors suggested that the approach could potentially be generalized to other disease states and immunological phenotypes. Some IMGT-functional V segments, including TRBV6-2 and TRBV6-3, could not be distinguished by the 87-base-pair reads and were therefore excluded.

Counted from cysteine to phenylalanine, this CDR3 has 17 amino acids. The CDR3 DNA has 51 bases and is translated from base 1. CDR1 and CDR2, looked up from the germline V gene, are SGHTA and FQGTGA. V is pruned by 1 base and J by 8 bases, leaving 10 bases of the junction without a gene match. The cohort was made up of 666 healthy bone marrow donors. Cohort members were all nominally healthy when sampled, although unrecorded immune exposures were likely present. The donor was CMV seronegative and was included in the group of a few hundred seronegative cohort members. Every donor gave a peripheral blood sample, and the peripheral blood mononuclear cells from that sample were used for TCR beta sequencing. The Qiagen DNeasy Blood Extraction Kit was used to extract genomic DNA from the blood cell samples. The receptor library was made with the immunoSEQ multiplex PCR assay. The multiplex PCR relied on a mix of 60 forward primers for TCR Vbeta segments and 13 reverse primers for TCR Jbeta segments. A multiplex PCR assay on genomic DNA amplified the CDR3 region of rearranged TCR beta genes. On the Illumina HiSeq System, the amplified TCR beta libraries were sequenced as 87-base-pair reads. Under the source paper's analysis protocol: A later analysis tallied tens of millions of unique TCR beta chains across the 660 or so repertoires, and roughly 11 million of those chains were shared by two or more donors. A nearest-neighbor algorithm error-corrected the raw reads and collapsed the reads into unique sequences, merging closely related sequences to remove PCR and sequencing errors. Alignment of CDR3 sequences to IMGT reference sequences was used to assign V, D and J gene segments. For a sequence to be retained, a match of at least six nucleotides was required to both a V gene segment and a J gene segment. Rearrangements were called productive when the CDR3 lacked stop codons and stayed in frame with V and J; all others were non-productive. Following IMGT convention, CDR3 was defined as the stretch from the second conserved V-encoded cysteine to the conserved J-encoded phenylalanine. In an earlier analysis of 550 to 650 of the donors, sequences lacking an unambiguous match to a single V gene segment were excluded. An earlier analysis of some 610 of the donors called V segments functional above 56.7% productive rearrangements and segregating when the between-donor standard deviation exceeded 5%. A statistical classification framework was developed to diagnose cytomegalovirus status using the catalog of TCR beta chain sequences. In a later analysis, V and J genes were assigned by comparing TCR nucleotide sequences against IMGT/GENE-DB human TR gene sequences. The TCRdist pipeline was used in a later analysis to assign CDR3 sequences and most-parsimonious VDJ recombination scenarios. In a later analysis, each TCR beta chain was defined by its CDR3 amino acid sequence together with its V-gene family, and reads without a unique V-gene family were excluded. In a later analysis, 450 to 600 highly shared, low-generation-probability nucleotide sequences were removed to address suspected cross-contamination and a sequencing artifact. A later analysis calculated a clonal expansion index for each public chain from normalized within-repertoire ranks of inferred template counts. In a later analysis, generation probabilities were computed using a VDJ recombination model fitted to out-of-frame rearrangements, and the results were checked against IGoR. Hypergeometric tests were used in a later analysis to score TCR-TCR, TCR-HLA and TCR-CMV co-occurrence, with a repertoire-size bias correction applied to the TCR pairs. A later analysis estimated false discovery rates by permuting HLA or CMV assignments 20 times. A later analysis grouped co-occurring TCRs with DBSCAN, adding TCRdist sequence similarity when clustering within HLA-allele-positive subsets. Repertoires with fewer than 30,000 or more than 120,000 public chains were left out of co-occurrence clustering, as were about 5 repertoires with anomalous nucleotide sharing. The immuneACCESS repertoire file appears here via TCRdb, limited to in-frame rearrangements. These files lack a portion of the clones; in checked studies, under half of the deficit traces to unresolved V genes, and the cause of the others is not known. V and J calls and clone size follow that table, whereas D and trimming were derived from the DNA. The sample profile shows around 150,000 clones; about 80% of them were found once. Of the sample, under 2.5% falls within the top ten clones.

The sequencing input was PBMCs. The origin of this receptor is a female donor in good health and CMV-seronegative. Recombination joined TRBV7-3 with TRBJ2-1, with 11 bases matching TRBD2. CDR3 region: CASSLIAGGSTLHEQFF. The nucleotides are TGTGCCAGCAGCTTAATAGCGGGAGGGAGTACGTTACATGAGCAGTTCTTC.